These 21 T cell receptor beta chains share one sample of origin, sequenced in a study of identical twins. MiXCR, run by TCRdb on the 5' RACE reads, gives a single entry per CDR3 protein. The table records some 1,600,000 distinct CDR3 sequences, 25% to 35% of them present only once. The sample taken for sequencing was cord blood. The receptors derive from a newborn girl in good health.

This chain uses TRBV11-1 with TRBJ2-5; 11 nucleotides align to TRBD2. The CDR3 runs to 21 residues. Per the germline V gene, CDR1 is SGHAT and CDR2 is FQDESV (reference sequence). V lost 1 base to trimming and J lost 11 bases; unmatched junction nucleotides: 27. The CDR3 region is CASSLVASGSGREIRNNEQYF. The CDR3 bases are TGTGCCAGCAGCTTAGTCGCGTCGGGTAGCGGGAGGGAAATTCGGAACAATGAGCAGTACTTC.

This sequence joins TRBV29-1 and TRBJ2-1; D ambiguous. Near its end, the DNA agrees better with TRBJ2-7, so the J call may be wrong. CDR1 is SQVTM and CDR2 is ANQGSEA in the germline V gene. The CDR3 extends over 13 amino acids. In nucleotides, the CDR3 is TGCAGCGTTGAGAAGCCCCTATACAATGAGCAGTACTTC. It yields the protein CSVEKPLYNEQYF.

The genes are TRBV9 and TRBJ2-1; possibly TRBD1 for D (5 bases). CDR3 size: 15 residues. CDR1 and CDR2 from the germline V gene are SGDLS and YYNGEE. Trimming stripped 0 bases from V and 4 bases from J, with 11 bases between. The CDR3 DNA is TGTGCCAGCAGCGTAGGCGGAAGGGGTTACAATGAGCAGTTCTTC. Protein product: CASSVGGRGYNEQFF.

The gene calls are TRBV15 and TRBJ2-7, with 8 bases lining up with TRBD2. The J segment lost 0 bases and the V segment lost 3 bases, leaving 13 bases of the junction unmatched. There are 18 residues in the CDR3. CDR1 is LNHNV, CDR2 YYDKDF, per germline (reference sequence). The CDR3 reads CATSSSISGGAFSYEQYF. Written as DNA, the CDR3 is TGTGCCACCAGCAGTTCAATAAGCGGGGGAGCCTTCTCCTACGAGCAGTACTTC.

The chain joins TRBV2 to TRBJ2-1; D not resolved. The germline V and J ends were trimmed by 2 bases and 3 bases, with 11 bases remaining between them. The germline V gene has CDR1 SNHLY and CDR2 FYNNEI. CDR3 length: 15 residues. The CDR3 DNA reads TGTGCCAGCAGTGAACGCCAGGTGGGCTACAATGAGCAGTTCTTC. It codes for CASSERQVGYNEQFF. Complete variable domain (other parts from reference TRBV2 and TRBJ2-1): EPEVTQTPSHQVTQMGQEVILRCVPISNHLYFYWYRQILGQKVEFLVSFYNNEISEKSEIFDDQFSVERPDGSNFTLKIRSTKLEDSAMYFCASSERQVGYNEQFFGPGTRLTVL.

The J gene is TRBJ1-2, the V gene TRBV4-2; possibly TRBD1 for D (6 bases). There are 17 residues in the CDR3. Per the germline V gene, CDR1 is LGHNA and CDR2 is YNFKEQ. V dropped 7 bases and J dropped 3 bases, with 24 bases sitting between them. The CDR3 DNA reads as TGTGCCAGCAACGGACCGCGGACAGAAAGTTTGGACTATGGCTACACCTTC. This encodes CASNGPRTESLDYGYTF.

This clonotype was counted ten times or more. CDR3 residues: CASSFILAVYNEQFF. The DNA for the CDR3 is TGTGCCAGCAGCTTCATACTAGCGGTTTACAATGAGCAGTTCTTC. The gene calls are TRBV11-1 and TRBJ2-1, with TRBD2 matching over 8 bases. J was trimmed by 4 bases and V by 3 bases; bases with no gene match: 5. Germline V gene lookup returns CDR1 SGHAT and CDR2 FQDESV (reference sequence). This CDR3 is built from 15 residues.

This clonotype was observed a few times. The CDR3: CSVEGGQNTEAFF. In nucleotides, the CDR3 is TGCAGCGTTGAGGGGGGCCAGAACACTGAAGCTTTCTTT. The chain is built from TRBV29-1 and TRBJ1-1, with a weak D call TRBD1 (6 bases). V lost 3 bases and J lost 1, with 9 bases in between. Germline values: CDR1 SQVTM, CDR2 ANQGSEA. The CDR3 has 13 amino acids.

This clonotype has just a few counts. CDR3 sequence: CSARPGRWVDQETQYF. As DNA, the CDR3 is TGCAGTGCTAGACCCGGGAGATGGGTCGATCAAGAGACCCAGTACTTC. The chain carries TRBV20-1 and TRBJ2-5, with D possibly being TRBD2 (6 bases). The germline CDR1 and CDR2 sequences are DFQATT and SNEGSKA (reference sequence). This CDR3 spans 16 amino acids. Trimming removed 2 bases at V and 2 bases at J, with 18 bases between.

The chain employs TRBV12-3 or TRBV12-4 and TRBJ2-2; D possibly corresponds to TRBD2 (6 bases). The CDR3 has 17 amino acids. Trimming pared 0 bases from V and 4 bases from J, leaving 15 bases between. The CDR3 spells CASSLARDRILTGELFF. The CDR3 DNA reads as TGTGCCAGCAGTTTAGCGCGGGACCGGATACTCACCGGGGAGCTGTTTTTT.

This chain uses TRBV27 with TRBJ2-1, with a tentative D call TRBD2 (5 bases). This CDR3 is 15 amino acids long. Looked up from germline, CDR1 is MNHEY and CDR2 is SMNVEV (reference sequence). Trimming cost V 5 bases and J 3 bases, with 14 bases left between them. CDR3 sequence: CASSPPGVYYNEQFF. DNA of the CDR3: TGTGCCAGCAGTCCCCCCGGGGTTTACTACAATGAGCAGTTCTTC.

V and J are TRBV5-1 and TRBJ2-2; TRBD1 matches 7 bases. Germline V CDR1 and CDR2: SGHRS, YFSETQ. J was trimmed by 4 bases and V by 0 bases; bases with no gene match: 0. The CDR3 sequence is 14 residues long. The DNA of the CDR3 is TGCGCCAGCAGCTTGGAGGGGGCCACCGGGGAGCTGTTTTTT. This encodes CASSLEGATGELFF.

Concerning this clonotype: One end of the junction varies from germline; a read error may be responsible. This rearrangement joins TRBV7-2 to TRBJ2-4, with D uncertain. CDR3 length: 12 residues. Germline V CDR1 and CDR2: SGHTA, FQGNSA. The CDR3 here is CASSLDSDIQYF. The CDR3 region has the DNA TGTGCCAGCAGCTTAGACAGCGACATACAGTACTTC.

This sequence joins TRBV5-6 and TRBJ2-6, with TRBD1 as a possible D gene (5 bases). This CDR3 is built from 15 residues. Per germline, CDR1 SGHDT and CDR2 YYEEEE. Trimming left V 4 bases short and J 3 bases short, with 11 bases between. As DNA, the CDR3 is TGTGCCAGCAGCCCCGACAGTTTTGGGGCCAACGTCCTGACTTTC. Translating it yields CASSPDSFGANVLTF.

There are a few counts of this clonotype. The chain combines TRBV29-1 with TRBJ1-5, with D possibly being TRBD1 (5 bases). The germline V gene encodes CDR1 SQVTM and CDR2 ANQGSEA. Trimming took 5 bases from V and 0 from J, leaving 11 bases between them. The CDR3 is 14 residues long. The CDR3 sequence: CSVSPGDSNQPQHF. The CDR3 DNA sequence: TGCAGCGTTTCCCCGGGGGATAGCAATCAGCCCCAGCATTTT.

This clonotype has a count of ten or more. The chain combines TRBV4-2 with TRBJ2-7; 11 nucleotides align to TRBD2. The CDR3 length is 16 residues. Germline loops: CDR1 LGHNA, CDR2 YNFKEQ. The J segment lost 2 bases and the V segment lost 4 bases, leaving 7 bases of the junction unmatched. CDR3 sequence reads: CASSRGLAGGTYEQYF. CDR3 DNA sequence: TGTGCCAGCAGCCGAGGGCTAGCGGGGGGCACCTACGAGCAGTACTTC.

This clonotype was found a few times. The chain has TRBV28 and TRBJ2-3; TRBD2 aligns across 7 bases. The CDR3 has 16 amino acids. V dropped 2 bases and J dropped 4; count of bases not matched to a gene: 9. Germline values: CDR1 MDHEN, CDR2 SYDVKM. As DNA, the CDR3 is TGTGCCAGCAGTTTAGGGTTTGCGGGAGCAGCAGATACGCAGTATTTT. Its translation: CASSLGFAGAADTQYF.

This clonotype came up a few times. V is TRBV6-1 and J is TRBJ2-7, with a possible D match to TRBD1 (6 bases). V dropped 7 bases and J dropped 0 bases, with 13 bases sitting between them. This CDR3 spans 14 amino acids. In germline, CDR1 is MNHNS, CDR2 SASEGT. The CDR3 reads CASTPRGFSYEQYF. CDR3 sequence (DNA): TGTGCCAGCACCCCCAGGGGTTTCTCCTACGAGCAGTACTTC.

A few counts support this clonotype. The chain's CDR3 is CSAIVAGVTWDTQYF. The DNA for the CDR3 is TGCAGTGCTATAGTTGCGGGAGTAACTTGGGATACGCAGTATTTT. This rearrangement joins TRBV20-1 to TRBJ2-3; TRBD2 matches at 7 bases. The CDR3 sequence is 15 residues long. V trimming: 4 bases; J trimming: 6 bases; junction bases outside the gene matches: 13. CDR1 and CDR2 from the germline V gene are DFQATT and SNEGSKA (reference sequence).

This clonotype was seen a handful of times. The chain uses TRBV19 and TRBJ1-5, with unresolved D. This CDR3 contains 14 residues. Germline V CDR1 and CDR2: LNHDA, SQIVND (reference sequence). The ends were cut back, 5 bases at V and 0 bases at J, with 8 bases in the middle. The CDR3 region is CASSATYSNQPQHF. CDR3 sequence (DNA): TGTGCCAGTAGTGCAACCTATAGCAATCAGCCCCAGCATTTT. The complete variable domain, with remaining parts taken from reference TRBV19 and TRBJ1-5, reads DGGITQSPKYLFRKEGQNVTLSCEQNLNHDAMYWYRQDPGQGLRLIYYSQIVNDFQKGDIAEGYSVSREKKESFPLTVTSAQKNPTAFYLCASSATYSNQPQHFGDGTRLSIL.

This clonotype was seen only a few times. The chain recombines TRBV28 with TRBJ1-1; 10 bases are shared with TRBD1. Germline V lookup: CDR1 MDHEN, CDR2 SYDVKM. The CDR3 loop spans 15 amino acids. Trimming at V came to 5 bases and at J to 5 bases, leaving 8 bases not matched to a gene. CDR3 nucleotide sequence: TGTGCCAGCAGTCCCGGGACAGGGGAGGTAACTGAAGCTTTCTTT. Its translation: CASSPGTGEVTEAFF.